One and the same sample provided the 23 T cell receptor beta chains below, sequenced in a study of technical replicates of blood from several donors. Profiling relied on immunoSEQ multiplex PCR, and the TCRdb table lists in-frame clones only, not all of them. The sample records about 59,000 clones, around 87% being singletons. The sequenced sample consisted of PBMCs. Receptor source: a human donor in good health. Some clones in this sample may be carry-over from other donors' samples.

This clone appeared once. This sequence joins TRBV6-5 and TRBJ2-7; D perhaps matches TRBD1 (5 bases). CDR3 length: 13 residues. Germline V gene lookup returns CDR1 MNHEY and CDR2 SVGAGI. Trimming left V 5 bases short and J 3 bases short, with 11 bases between. The CDR3, as DNA: TGTGCCAGCAGTGACAGCCTTGACTACGAGCAGTACTTC. Amino acid sequence: CASSDSLDYEQYF.

The chain has TRBV2 and TRBJ2-3; 8 bases match TRBD1. V gave up 6 bases and J gave up 4 bases; unmatched junction bases: 6. This CDR3 contains 14 residues. Germline CDR1 SNHLY, CDR2 FYNNEI. CDR3 sequence: CASRADRGPDTQYF. In DNA form, the CDR3 reads TGTGCCAGCAGGGCAGACAGGGGCCCAGATACGCAGTATTTT.

V and J are TRBV4-2 and TRBJ2-3; 7 positions match TRBD2. After removal of 4 bases from V and 4 bases from J, the junction contained 14 bases not matched to a gene. Germline CDR1 LGHNA, CDR2 YNFKEQ. CDR3 length: 17 residues. For the CDR3, the DNA is TGTGCCAGCAGCCCCACCCCTACGAGCGGGGTCCCAGATACGCAGTATTTT. It specifies CASSPTPTSGVPDTQYF.

The chain links TRBV10-2 to TRBJ2-7; 7 bases align to TRBD2. Trimming at V came to 5 bases and at J to 7 bases, leaving 5 bases not matched to a gene. The germline CDR1 and CDR2 sequences are WSHSY and SAAADI. This CDR3 has 12 residues. The CDR3, as DNA: TGCGCCAGCAGTCCTAGCGGTCTAGAGCAGTACTTC. The encoded protein is CASSPSGLEQYF.

The chain has TRBV25-1 and TRBJ1-1; no reliable D call. CDR3 length: 13 residues. Between the trimmed V and J ends, which lost 2 bases and 2 bases, there was a span of 6 bases. Germline V lookup: CDR1 MGHDK, CDR2 SYGVNS. The CDR3 region is CASSEPRNTEAFF. The CDR3 DNA is TGTGCCAGCAGTGAACCCAGAAACACTGAAGCTTTCTTT.

V gene TRBV4-1 combines with J gene TRBJ2-7, with 8 bases matching TRBD1. Germline V lookup: CDR1 MGHRA, CDR2 YSYEKL. This CDR3 comprises 15 residues. The trim removed 4 bases at V and 1 base at J, leaving 6 bases unmatched. The CDR3 loop reads CASSLRTGLSYEQYF. The CDR3 region has the DNA TGCGCCAGCAGCCTTCGGACAGGGTTGTCCTACGAGCAGTACTTC.

J is TRBJ1-4 and V is TRBV6-6; 8 bases are a match to TRBD1. The ends lost 10 bases at V and 4 bases at J; junction bases unmatched: 5. Germline-derived CDR1 and CDR2 are MNHNY and SVGAGI (reference sequence). The CDR3 extends over 13 amino acids. The CDR3 DNA reads TGTGCCACCAAAACAGGGGGTAATGAAAAACTGTTTTTT. Amino acids: CATKTGGNEKLFF.

This chain uses TRBV7-2 with TRBJ1-4; unclear D gene. CDR1 is SGHTA, CDR2 FQGNSA, per germline. Trimming removed 5 bases at V and 9 bases at J, with 16 bases between. The CDR3 runs 14 residues. This CDR3 is CASSPMGASQKLFF. The CDR3 DNA reads TGTGCCAGCAGCCCTATGGGCGCGTCCCAAAAACTGTTTTTT.

This clone was observed once. This chain links TRBV6-5 with TRBJ1-3; no definite D call. The CDR3 sequence is 11 residues long. CDR1 and CDR2 (germline): MNHEY, SVGAGI. Trimming pared 5 bases from V and 10 bases from J, leaving 9 bases between. As DNA, the CDR3 is TGTGCCAGCAGTGACTTACGGACCATATATTTT. Its translation is CASSDLRTIYF.

The genes are TRBV27 and TRBJ1-2; a weak D match, TRBD1 (5 bases). Germline-derived CDR1 and CDR2 are MNHEY and SMNVEV (reference sequence). Trimming removed 3 bases at V and 4 bases at J, with 15 bases between. This CDR3 has 15 amino acids. CDR3: CASSFTGQQFYGYTF. As DNA, the CDR3 is TGTGCCAGCAGTTTCACCGGACAACAATTCTATGGCTACACCTTC.

The chain combines TRBV7-2 with TRBJ2-5; possibly TRBD2 for D (5 bases). Trimming left V 5 bases short and J 3 bases short, with 13 bases between. The CDR3 is 14 amino acids. Germline V gene lookup returns CDR1 SGHTA and CDR2 FQGNSA. The CDR3 is CASSRTQKEETQYF. CDR3 DNA: TGTGCCAGCAGCCGGACTCAAAAGGAAGAGACCCAGTACTTC. The full variable domain, completed using reference TRBV7-2 and TRBJ2-5, is GAGVSQSPSNKVTEKGKDVELRCDPISGHTALYWYRQSLGQGLEFLIYFQGNSAPDKSGLPSDRFSAERTGGSVSTLTIQRTQQEDSAVYLCASSRTQKEETQYFGPGTRLLVL.

The chain combines TRBV19 with TRBJ1-4; D is uncertain. This CDR3 has 15 residues. Between the trimmed V and J ends, which lost 5 bases and 7 bases, there was a span of 17 bases. Germline V gene lookup returns CDR1 LNHDA and CDR2 SQIVND (reference sequence). CDR3 nucleotide sequence: TGTGCCAGTAGTCCGGAGGACTCTACGGGTGAAAAACTGTTTTTT. Protein product: CASSPEDSTGEKLFF. Combining the CDR3 with reference TRBV19 and TRBJ1-4 gives the whole variable domain DGGITQSPKYLFRKEGQNVTLSCEQNLNHDAMYWYRQDPGQGLRLIYYSQIVNDFQKGDIAEGYSVSREKKESFPLTVTSAQKNPTAFYLCASSPEDSTGEKLFFGSGTQLSVL.

V gene TRBV30 combines with J gene TRBJ2-7; possibly TRBD1 for D (5 bases). The V gene lost 4 bases and the J gene lost 2 bases, with 18 bases spanning the gap. CDR3 size: 15 residues. CDR1 GTSNPN and CDR2 SVGIG come from the germline V gene (reference sequence). This CDR3 is CAWKLKPAGPYEQYF. CDR3 in DNA: TGTGCCTGGAAGCTTAAGCCAGCAGGGCCCTACGAGCAGTACTTC.

CDR3 DNA sequence: TGTGCCAGCAGCCAGCCCCTAGCGTTTGGGGCCAACGTCCTGACTTTC. It codes for CASSQPLAFGANVLTF. The chain links TRBV11-2 to TRBJ2-6, with a tentative D call TRBD2 (6 bases). Germline V gene data show CDR1 as SGHAT and CDR2 as FQNNGV. CDR3 length: 16 amino acids. Trimming took off 5 bases at V and 3 bases at J, with 14 bases between the two ends.

The chain carries TRBV2 and TRBJ2-1, with 7 bases fitting TRBD2. There are 11 residues in the CDR3. Germline assignment: CDR1 SNHLY and CDR2 FYNNEI. The V and J ends lost 8 bases and 7 bases, in that order; junction bases with no gene match: 2. CDR3 coding DNA: TGTGCCAGCCGGCGGGGGAATGAGCAGTTCTTC. Its protein product is CASRRGNEQFF.

The chain links TRBV7-2 to TRBJ1-3; D not certain. This CDR3 contains 16 residues. Trimming shortened V by 4 bases and J by 3 bases, and 16 bases separated the two germline ends. Germline CDR1 is SGHTA and CDR2 is FQGNSA. The CDR3 nucleotides read TGTGCCAGCAGCTCACCGCCCGCCGTCGGTGGAAACACCATATATTTT. Residues: CASSSPPAVGGNTIYF.

V is TRBV27 and J is TRBJ1-4, with D possibly being TRBD1 (5 bases). The CDR3 is made up of 14 amino acids. Germline loops: CDR1 MNHEY, CDR2 SMNVEV (reference sequence). Trimming took 1 base from V and 3 from J, leaving 6 bases between them. In nucleotides, the CDR3 is TGTGCCAGCAGTTTATTGGGGCCTAATGAAAAACTGTTTTTT. This encodes CASSLLGPNEKLFF.

The V gene is TRBV10-2, the J gene TRBJ1-1; 10 nucleotides agree with TRBD1. The CDR3 runs 14 residues. Looked up from germline, CDR1 is WSHSY and CDR2 is SAAADI. V shed 4 bases, J shed 3 bases, and the junction held 2 bases outside the gene matches. CDR3 loop: CASSGQGADTEAFF. CDR3 DNA sequence: TGCGCCAGCAGTGGACAGGGGGCTGACACTGAAGCTTTCTTT.

The CDR3 reads CASSLGYRGTNTEAFF. The CDR3 DNA reads as TGTGCCAGCAGCTTAGGGTACAGGGGTACGAACACTGAAGCTTTCTTT. The chain employs TRBV7-8 and TRBJ1-1; TRBD1 agrees at 7 bases. The V and J ends lost 1 base and 1 base, in that order; junction bases with no gene match: 6. The germline gives CDR1 SGHVS, CDR2 FQNEAQ. This CDR3 is built from 16 residues.

The chain employs TRBV5-1 and TRBJ2-7; 7 nucleotides match TRBD2. CDR1 is SGHRS, CDR2 YFSETQ, per germline. V gave up 0 bases and J gave up 6 bases; unmatched junction bases: 9. CDR3 size: 15 residues. The CDR3 coding sequence is TGCGCCAGCAGCTTGGAACTAGCGCCCCTCCTCGAGCAGTACTTC. Translated: CASSLELAPLLEQYF.

The genes are TRBV7-9 and TRBJ1-5; D may be TRBD1 (5 bases). Trimming pared 1 base from V and 5 bases from J, leaving 12 bases between. CDR3 length equals 15 residues. Germline CDR1 reads SEHNR; CDR2 reads FQNEAQ (reference sequence). CDR3: CASSLGGVGDQPQHF. The CDR3, as DNA: TGTGCCAGCAGCTTAGGGGGCGTCGGAGATCAGCCCCAGCATTTT.

V gene TRBV4-2 combines with J gene TRBJ1-2; 9 bases align to TRBD1. Germline CDR1 is LGHNA and CDR2 is YNFKEQ. There are 17 residues in the CDR3. The junction had 12 bases not matched to a gene; V was cut back by 2 bases and J by 5 bases. CDR3 region: CASSQSSGTGTIYGYTF. The CDR3, as DNA: TGTGCCAGCAGCCAATCGTCCGGGACAGGGACAATTTATGGCTACACCTTC.

CDR3 nucleotides: TGTGCCAGCAGCTTAGCTCGGGGGGGCACAGATACGCAGTATTTT. It encodes CASSLARGGTDTQYF. The gene calls are TRBV7-6 and TRBJ2-3; 7 bases align to TRBD2. Trimming cost V 0 bases and J 1 base; bases outside gene matches: 1. From germline, CDR1 is SGHVS and CDR2 FNYEAQ. The CDR3 is 15 residues long.